This T cell receptor (beta chain) was captured in a study of PD-L1 blockade in urothelial cancer. Study context: Per blood sample, T cells had a median of roughly 150,000.

The CDR3 sequence is 15 residues long. CDR1 and CDR2 (germline): SQVTM, ANQGSEA. The sample's time point: peripheral blood 6 weeks after treatment start. Here immunoSEQ multiplex PCR was the method, and the copy in TCRdb shows in-frame clones only, minus some. Among just under 45,000 clones listed, about four fifths were seen once. This receptor was identified in a man in his sixties with urothelial cancer. Sequences were derived from PBMCs, sampled around atezolizumab (anti-PD-L1) treatment. The chain links TRBV29-1 to TRBJ1-2; 7 nucleotides agree with TRBD1. The CDR3 DNA follows: TGCAGACGTTGGGGGGTAGAAACAGGGGACTATGGCTACACCTTC. This gives the protein CRRWGVETGDYGYTF.